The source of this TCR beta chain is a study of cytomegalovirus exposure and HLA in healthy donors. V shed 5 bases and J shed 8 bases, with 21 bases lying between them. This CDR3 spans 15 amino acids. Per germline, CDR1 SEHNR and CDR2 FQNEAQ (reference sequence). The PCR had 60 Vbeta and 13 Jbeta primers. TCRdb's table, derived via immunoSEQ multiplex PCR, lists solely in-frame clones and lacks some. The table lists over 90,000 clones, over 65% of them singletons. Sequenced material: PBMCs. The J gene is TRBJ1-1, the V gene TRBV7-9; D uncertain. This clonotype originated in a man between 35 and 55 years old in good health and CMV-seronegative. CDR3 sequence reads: CASSHSMDSAEEAFF. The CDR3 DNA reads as TGTGCCAGCAGCCATTCAATGGACTCCGCGGAAGAAGCTTTCTTT.